This T cell receptor (beta chain) was observed in a study of CD8+CD57+ T cells in acquired aplastic anemia. The CDR3 is 14 amino acids. Trimming removed 5 bases at V and 2 bases at J, with 11 bases between. Germline-derived CDR1 and CDR2 are LNHDA and SQIVND (reference sequence). Template material for TCR beta VDJ and CDR3 profiling consisted of genomic DNA. TCRdb fed the reads into MiXCR, producing one record per CDR3 protein. In the table there are under 75,000 distinct CDR3 sequences, around half of which are singletons. The sequence came from a human donor in good health, serving as a control. Input material: sorted CD4+, CD8+, or CD8+CD57+ T cells (not recorded which) from PBMCs. The chain joins TRBV19 to TRBJ2-3; D is uncertain. CDR3 DNA: TGTGCCAGTAGTCCCCACCTGCCCACAGATACGCAGTATTTT. It encodes CASSPHLPTDTQYF.